The 23 T cell receptor beta chains below were found in one sample sequenced in a study of blood T cell repertoires in COVID-19. TCRdb keeps only in-frame clones here, not all; method: immunoSEQ multiplex PCR. The sample records 150,000 to 200,000 clones, 80% being singletons. The sequencing input was PBMCs or T cells enriched from blood (not recorded which). Receptor source: a woman aged 55-75 years who had recovered from COVID-19.

The chain combines TRBV27 with TRBJ2-7; D perhaps matches TRBD2 (7 bases). Germline V gene sequence: CDR1 MNHEY, CDR2 SMNVEV (reference sequence). This CDR3 contains 14 residues. V lost 6 bases, J lost 3 bases, and 15 bases lay in between. The CDR3 bases are TGTGCCAGCAGAGTCCGGGGAGGGGGCTACGAGCAGTACTTC. Encoded protein: CASRVRGGGYEQYF.

The gene calls are TRBV9 and TRBJ1-5; D unresolved. Germline assignment: CDR1 SGDLS and CDR2 YYNGEE. Trimming removed 0 bases at V and 5 bases at J, with 6 bases between. The CDR3 totals 13 residues. The CDR3 DNA sequence: TGTGCCAGCAGCGTAGGCCAGGATCAGCCCCAGCATTTT. Its translation: CASSVGQDQPQHF.

J is TRBJ2-7 and V is TRBV30, with TRBD1 identical over 11 bases. CDR1 and CDR2 (germline): GTSNPN, SVGIG (reference sequence). The V gene end was trimmed by 8 bases and the J gene end by 1 base; junction bases not matched to a gene: 4. CDR3 length: 13 amino acids. CDR3: CAHRDRGSYEQYF. CDR3 coding DNA: TGTGCCCACCGGGACAGGGGGTCCTACGAGCAGTACTTC.

This rearrangement joins TRBV6-1 to TRBJ2-7, with D perhaps matching TRBD2 (5 bases). V shed 3 bases and J shed 1 base, with 13 bases lying between them. This CDR3 is built from 15 residues. The V gene's germline CDR1 is MNHNS and CDR2 SASEGT. This chain's CDR3 is CASSEEAWESYEQYF. In DNA form, the CDR3 reads TGTGCCAGCAGTGAGGAAGCGTGGGAGTCCTACGAGCAGTACTTC.

This rearrangement joins TRBV1 to TRBJ1-5; TRBD1, the table's D call, was not compared with the DNA. TRBV1 constitutes a pseudogene. The CDR3 runs to 20 residues. CDR3 sequence reads: CTSSPPGRDTYSYSNQPQHF. The CDR3 coding sequence is TGCACCAGCAGCCCCCCGGGCCGGGACACATACTCTTATAGCAATCAGCCCCAGCATTTT.

The V call is TRBV19, the J call TRBJ1-1; a weak D match, TRBD1 (5 bases). The V gene's germline CDR1 is LNHDA and CDR2 SQIVND (reference sequence). With 2 bases removed from V and 8 bases from J, the gap between germline ends came to 9 bases. This CDR3 comprises 12 residues. CDR3 DNA: TGTGCCAGTAGTATACAGGGCCTAGAAGCTTTCTTT. Protein product: CASSIQGLEAFF.

Turning to this clone: Other DNA sequences of this sample code for an identical CDR3. The CDR3 protein is CASSRGQGTDTQYF. The DNA for the CDR3 is TGCGCCAGCTCCCGGGGACAGGGCACAGATACGCAGTATTTT. This chain connects TRBV5-1 to TRBJ2-3, with TRBD1 matching over 8 bases. This CDR3 is 14 amino acids long. J was trimmed by 1 base and V by 7 bases; bases with no gene match: 5. The germline V gene encodes CDR1 SGHRS and CDR2 YFSETQ.

This chain joins TRBV18 and TRBJ1-1, with D possibly matching TRBD1 (6 bases). This CDR3 has 14 amino acids. Germline V gene data show CDR1 as KGHSH and CDR2 as LQKENI. The ends were cut back, 2 bases at V and 7 bases at J, with 14 bases in the middle. The CDR3 nucleotides read TGTGCCAGCTCACCAACCCTCGGACAGCATGAAGCTTTCTTT. This translates into CASSPTLGQHEAFF.

The chain recombines TRBV7-8 with TRBJ2-3; TRBD1 aligns across 7 bases. This CDR3 is built from 15 residues. CDR1 and CDR2 from the germline V gene are SGHVS and FQNEAQ. V dropped 5 bases and J dropped 1; count of bases not matched to a gene: 6. The CDR3 sequence is CASSPTGFGTDTQYF. Here the CDR3 DNA reads TGTGCCAGCAGCCCGACAGGGTTCGGCACAGATACGCAGTATTTT. Full variable domain (remainder filled in from reference TRBV7-8 and TRBJ2-3): GAGVSQSPRYKVAKRGQDVALRCDPISGHVSLFWYQQALGQGPEFLTYFQNEAQLDKSGLPSDRFFAERPEGSVSTLKIQRTQQEDSAVYLCASSPTGFGTDTQYFGPGTRLTVL.

J is TRBJ1-2 and V is TRBV19; D remains ambiguous. The V end lost 3 bases, the J end lost 8 bases, and 16 bases lay between the germline ends. The CDR3 contains 14 residues. CDR1 and CDR2 (germline): LNHDA, SQIVND (reference sequence). CDR3 DNA sequence: TGTGCCAGTAGTATGGGTGCAGGAGGGCAAGGCTACACCTTC. This gives the protein CASSMGAGGQGYTF.

V and J are TRBV5-1 and TRBJ2-7; possibly TRBD2 for D (5 bases). CDR1 is SGHRS and CDR2 is YFSETQ in the germline V gene. V was trimmed by 4 bases and J by 6 bases, leaving 20 bases between them. This CDR3 contains 15 residues. CDR3 nucleotide sequence: TGCGCCAGCAGCCGTGAGACGGGATTTTACGGCGAGCAGTACTTC. Translation gives CASSRETGFYGEQYF.

V and J are TRBV29-1 and TRBJ2-1, with 7 positions matching TRBD2. The germline gives CDR1 SQVTM, CDR2 ANQGSEA. The CDR3 extends over 14 amino acids. The junction had 8 bases not matched to a gene; V was cut back by 3 bases and J by 6 bases. CDR3 sequence: CSVERAGRLNEQFF. The CDR3 region has the DNA TGCAGCGTTGAGAGAGCGGGGAGACTCAATGAGCAGTTCTTC.

The chain joins TRBV4-1 to TRBJ1-1; unclear D gene. The V end lost 1 base, the J end lost 4 bases, and 13 bases lay between the germline ends. CDR1 and CDR2 from the germline V gene are MGHRA and YSYEKL. The CDR3 totals 15 residues. CDR3 amino acids: CASSQGSVTITEAFF. DNA of the CDR3: TGCGCCAGCAGCCAAGGATCAGTCACGATCACTGAAGCTTTCTTT.

This sequence joins TRBV5-1 and TRBJ2-6; D remains unclear. Trimming stripped 4 bases from V and 0 bases from J, with 8 bases between. Per germline, CDR1 SGHRS and CDR2 YFSETQ. This CDR3 region has 15 residues. The CDR3: CASSIFHSGANVLTF. In DNA form, the CDR3 reads TGCGCCAGCAGCATTTTTCACTCTGGGGCCAACGTCCTGACTTTC.

This chain uses TRBV3-1 (or the pseudogene TRBV3-2) with TRBJ2-3; possibly TRBD1 for D (6 bases). Germline loops: CDR1 LGHDT, CDR2 YNNKEL (reference sequence). V lost 3 bases, J lost 1 base, and 14 bases lay in between. This CDR3 is built from 16 residues. The CDR3 nucleotides read TGTGCCAGCAGCCATCCGACTCCAGGGGGCACAGATACGCAGTATTTT. Its protein is CASSHPTPGGTDTQYF.

This clone was recorded only once. The rearrangement links TRBV11-2 to TRBJ2-3, with no clear D. Germline V gene lookup returns CDR1 SGHAT and CDR2 FQNNGV. Trimming left V 5 bases short and J 3 bases short, with 6 bases between. There are 12 residues in the CDR3. CDR3 bases: TGTGCCAGCAGCCCCCCGACAGATACGCAGTATTTT. Protein product: CASSPPTDTQYF.

This chain uses TRBV5-6 with TRBJ2-1; 8 bases agree with TRBD2. Germline assignment: CDR1 SGHDT and CDR2 YYEEEE. The V and J ends lost 3 bases and 0 bases, in that order; junction bases with no gene match: 8. The CDR3 spans 17 residues. CDR3 region: CASSWGQRGNSYNEQFF. In DNA, the CDR3 is TGTGCCAGCAGCTGGGGGCAGCGGGGGAACTCCTACAATGAGCAGTTCTTC.

This clone was detected only a few times. This chain uses TRBV29-1 with TRBJ2-3; D might be TRBD2 (5 bases). The CDR3 length is 13 residues. Trimming removed 4 bases from V and 6 bases from J, with 14 bases in between. Germline V gene sequence: CDR1 SQVTM, CDR2 ANQGSEA. Here the CDR3 reads CSVARTPGDTQYF. CDR3 sequence (DNA): TGCAGCGTTGCTCGGACCCCGGGGGATACGCAGTATTTT.

J is TRBJ2-5 and V is TRBV5-1; 8 nucleotides line up with TRBD2. The CDR3 totals 14 residues. Germline V lookup: CDR1 SGHRS, CDR2 YFSETQ. Trimming took 6 bases from V and 5 from J; bases not matched to a gene: 9. The CDR3 DNA follows: TGCGCCAGCAACCCGGGGGGGCTGGGGGAGACCCAGTACTTC. This sequence encodes CASNPGGLGETQYF.

The V call is TRBV27, the J call TRBJ2-1; the D gene is possibly TRBD2 (6 bases). The germline V gene has CDR1 MNHEY and CDR2 SMNVEV (reference sequence). V was pared by 7 bases and J by 6 bases, with 10 bases between. CDR3 size: 12 residues. DNA of the CDR3: TGTGCCAGCACTAGGGGAGGCAATGAGCAGTTCTTC. Its protein is CASTRGGNEQFF.

The CDR3 is CASSHRGNEQFF. The CDR3 DNA sequence: TGTGCCAGCAGTCACAGGGGAAATGAGCAGTTCTTC. The V and J genes are TRBV11-2 and TRBJ2-1; 7 bases map to TRBD1. The V gene end was trimmed by 6 bases and the J gene end by 7 bases; junction bases not matched to a gene: 3. CDR1 is SGHAT, CDR2 FQNNGV, per germline. The CDR3 contains 12 residues. Full variable domain (remainder filled in from reference TRBV11-2 and TRBJ2-1): EAGVAQSPRYKIIEKRQSVAFWCNPISGHATLYWYQQILGQGPKLLIQFQNNGVVDDSQLPKDRFSAERLKGVDSTLKIQPAKLEDSAVYLCASSHRGNEQFFGPGTRLTVL.

The chain links TRBV18 to TRBJ2-7; D might be TRBD1 (6 bases). Trimming stripped 5 bases from V and 4 bases from J, with 12 bases between. The CDR3 totals 13 residues. Germline CDR1 reads KGHSH; CDR2 reads LQKENI. CDR3 nucleotide sequence: TGTGCCAGCTCATCGGAGGACAGTTACGAGCAGTACTTC. Amino acids: CASSSEDSYEQYF.

As concerns this clone: One junction end disagrees with the germline gene, perhaps due to a read error. The CDR3 reads CVSSLNTGYGYTF. CDR3 coding DNA: TGTGTCAGCTCACTTAACACGGGCTATGGCTACACCTTC. This chain links TRBV18 with TRBJ1-2; no clear D gene. Germline V gene sequence: CDR1 KGHSH, CDR2 LQKENI. The CDR3 loop spans 13 amino acids.